These 8 T cell receptor beta chains were sequenced from one sample in a study of T cells in localized non-small cell lung cancer. Generated by immunoSEQ multiplex PCR, the TCRdb table keeps only in-frame clones and is missing some. The table records around 50,000 clones, roughly 90% of them present only once. Sample: peripheral blood, taken before any cancer treatment. The receptors come from a male donor aged 60 or older with stage III squamous cell lung carcinoma.

The V and J genes are TRBV6-6 and TRBJ1-2; the D is unclear. The CDR3 totals 13 residues. The V and J ends lost 0 bases and 7 bases respectively, with 9 bases between them. Germline CDR1 and CDR2: MNHNY and SVGAGI (reference sequence). CDR3 DNA: TGTGCCAGCAGTTACTCGATCCTCCGTGGCTACACCTTC. Encoded protein: CASSYSILRGYTF.

This clone was seen a few times. The chain recombines TRBV19 with TRBJ1-1; 7 positions match TRBD1. The CDR3 has 16 residues. V gave up 7 bases and J gave up 0 bases; unmatched junction bases: 11. The V gene's germline CDR1 is LNHDA and CDR2 SQIVND (reference sequence). For the CDR3, the DNA is TGTGCCAGTAAGGGGTTTACAGGGGCTATGAACACTGAAGCTTTCTTT. It yields the protein CASKGFTGAMNTEAFF.

This chain joins TRBV6-5 and TRBJ2-7; 11 bases are shared with TRBD2. The CDR3 covers 15 residues. With V trimmed by 2 bases and J by 3 bases, 3 bases remained unmatched. Germline values: CDR1 MNHEY, CDR2 SVGAGI. The CDR3 reads CASSYIAGGIYEQYF. CDR3 bases: TGTGCCAGCAGTTACATAGCGGGGGGGATCTACGAGCAGTACTTC.

The V call is TRBV6-6, the J call TRBJ1-6; no definite D call. From germline, CDR1 is MNHNY and CDR2 SVGAGI (reference sequence). CDR3 length: 13 residues. The V end lost 4 bases, the J end lost 8 bases, and 9 bases lay between the germline ends. The CDR3: CASSSLLDSPLHF. The CDR3 nucleotides are TGTGCCAGCAGTTCCCTTTTAGATTCACCCCTCCACTTT.

Only a few counts were recorded for this clone. Here the CDR3 DNA reads TGTGCCAGCAGTGGACAATCCTCGGGCAATCAGCCCCAGCATTTT. Its protein product is CASSGQSSGNQPQHF. The V and J genes are TRBV6-1 and TRBJ1-5; no definite D call. CDR3 length equals 15 residues. V lost 4 bases to trimming and J lost 2 bases, with 12 bases between them. Germline V lookup: CDR1 MNHNS, CDR2 SASEGT.

This clone was detected only a few times. The chain is built from TRBV28 and TRBJ1-1, with 7 bases fitting TRBD1. This CDR3 contains 12 residues. Germline values: CDR1 MDHEN, CDR2 SYDVKM. V lost 6 bases to trimming and J lost 10 bases; unmatched junction nucleotides: 8. The CDR3 region has the DNA TGTGCCAGCAGCTTGACAGGGTTTGGAGCTTTCTTT. The encoded protein is CASSLTGFGAFF. The full variable domain, rest sourced from reference TRBV28 and TRBJ1-1, is DVKVTQSSRYLVKRTGEKVFLECVQDMDHENMFWYRQDPGLGLRLIYFSYDVKMKEKGDIPEGYSVSREKKERFSLILESASTNQTSMYLCASSLTGFGAFFGQGTRLTVV.

J is TRBJ2-1 and V is TRBV6-5, with 9 bases identical to TRBD2. This CDR3 has 13 amino acids. V was pared by 7 bases and J by 5 bases, with 3 bases of the junction left unmatched. CDR1 and CDR2 from the germline V gene are MNHEY and SVGAGI. CDR3 sequence: CASKRLADNEQFF. The CDR3 nucleotides read TGTGCCAGCAAGCGACTAGCGGACAATGAGCAGTTCTTC.

This clone was seen only once. The DNA of the CDR3 is TGTGCCAGCAGCGTGGGGCAAGGGGCCCCCTCCTACTACGAGCAGTACTTC. Translated: CASSVGQGAPSYYEQYF. The J gene is TRBJ2-7, the V gene TRBV9; D is perhaps TRBD1 (5 bases). Between the trimmed V and J ends, which lost 2 bases and 3 bases, there was a span of 21 bases. The CDR3 has 17 amino acids. The germline CDR1 and CDR2 sequences are SGDLS and YYNGEE.